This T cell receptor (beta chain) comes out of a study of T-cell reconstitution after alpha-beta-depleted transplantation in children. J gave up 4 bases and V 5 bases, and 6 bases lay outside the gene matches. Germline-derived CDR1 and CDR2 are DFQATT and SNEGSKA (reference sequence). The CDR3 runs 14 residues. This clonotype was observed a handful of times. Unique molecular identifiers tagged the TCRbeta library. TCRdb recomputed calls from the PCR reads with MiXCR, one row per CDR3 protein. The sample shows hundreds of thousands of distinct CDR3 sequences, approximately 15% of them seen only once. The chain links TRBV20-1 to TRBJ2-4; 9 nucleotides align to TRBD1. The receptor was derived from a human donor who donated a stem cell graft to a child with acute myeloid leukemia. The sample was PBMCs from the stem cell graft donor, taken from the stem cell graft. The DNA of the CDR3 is TGCAGTGCTGACCTCGGGACAGGGAAAAACATTCAGTACTTC. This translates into CSADLGTGKNIQYF.